This TCR beta chain was sequenced for a study of blood T cell repertoires in COVID-19. On the study more broadly: Samples taken during acute and convalescent COVID-19 were collected in the United States, Italy and Spain.

The CDR3 has 14 residues. CDR1 and CDR2 (germline): WNHNN, SYGVQD (reference sequence). Unmatched junction bases numbered 2, after V lost 5 bases and J lost 2 bases. Enrolled during active infection, Seattle patients were then followed longitudinally. Study processing details: Researchers report that nucleated cell counts were estimated from reference gene primer amplification. This table comes from immunoSEQ multiplex PCR, and its TCRdb copy is limited to in-frame clones, with some not included. V and J calls plus clone size are reproduced from that table; the DNA served to infer D and trimming. The sample holds 350,000 or so clones, about 91% seen once.

Material: peripheral blood. The clonotype originates from a woman in her twenties or thirties with COVID-19, enrolled during active disease. The rearrangement links TRBV10-1 to TRBJ2-5; 10 nucleotides agree with TRBD1. CDR3 loop: CASSTDRGQETQYF. The CDR3 nucleotides read TGCGCCAGCAGTACGGACAGGGGGCAAGAGACCCAGTACTTC.